This TCR beta chain came from a study of T-cell reconstitution after alpha-beta-depleted transplantation in children. This CDR3 is 16 amino acids long. V was pared by 6 bases and J by 2 bases, with 5 bases of the junction left unmatched. From germline, CDR1 is SQVTM and CDR2 ANQGSEA. This clonotype was found many times. Preparation of the TCRbeta library used unique molecular identifiers. TCRdb reanalysed the PCR reads using MiXCR and keeps one entry per CDR3 protein. The data show over 550,000 distinct CDR3 sequences, roughly a tenth seen once. This material consisted of PBMCs from the stem cell graft donor, taken from the stem cell graft. The chain joins TRBV29-1 to TRBJ2-6; 12 bases map to TRBD1. The clonotype originates from a human donor who donated a stem cell graft to a child with acute myeloid leukemia. CDR3 nucleotides: TGCAGCGTCGCTGGGGACAGGGGGCCTGGGGCCAACGTCCTGACTTTC. Protein: CSVAGDRGPGANVLTF.